This T cell receptor beta chain was documented in a study of shared clonotypes between healthy human individuals. Germline CDR1 reads MNHNY; CDR2 reads SVGAGI (reference sequence). V lost 5 bases, J lost 2 bases, and 16 bases lay in between. CDR3 size: 16 residues. Sequenced by immunoSEQ multiplex PCR; TCRdb stores in-frame clones only, minus some. The sample comprises 2 million to 2.5 million clones, more than 90% of which are singletons, and over 0.1% rests with the top ten. This TCR derives from a man between 18 and 29 years old in good health. The chain combines TRBV6-6 with TRBJ1-3; a possible D gene is TRBD1 (6 bases). What was sequenced was naive CD4+ T cells sorted from blood. As to subset: CD45RA+ positively selected. CDR3 region: CASSPPTGGAGNTIYF. The CDR3 region has the DNA TGTGCCAGCAGTCCCCCTACGGGGGGCGCTGGAAACACCATATATTTT.